This is a list of T cell receptor beta chains from one sample in a study of cytomegalovirus exposure and HLA in healthy donors. Method: immunoSEQ multiplex PCR; TCRdb's copy keeps in-frame clones and lacks some. This table holds tens of thousands of clones, around 97% found once. The sequencing sample was made of PBMCs. The source of these receptors is a woman aged 18-29 years in good health and CMV-seropositive. The CDR3 runs from the conserved cysteine through the conserved F or W. Each record gives: D gene, J gene, clone size, V gene, CDR3 protein, CDR3 DNA. D genes are given only for firm matches. Clone sizes are given selectively: once, few, many, or a class where the clone is expanded.

>NA|TRBJ1-1|NA|TRBV7-3
CASSFAGHENTEAFF
TGTGCCAGCAGCTTCGCCGGACACGAGAACACTGAAGCTTTCTTT
>NA|TRBJ2-7|NA|TRBV4-1
CASSQTGMGEQYF
TGCGCCAGCAGCCAAACAGGGATGGGCGAGCAGTACTTC
>NA|TRBJ1-1|NA|TRBV29-1
CSVEDRRGTEAFF
TGCAGCGTTGAAGATCGACGGGGGACTGAAGCTTTCTTT
>NA|TRBJ2-7|NA|TRBV15
CATSRDRRGRDEQYF
TGTGCCACCAGCAGAGATAGGAGGGGCCGCGACGAGCAGTACTTC
>TRBD2|TRBJ2-1|NA|TRBV9
CASSVDPSGGNNEQFF
TGTGCCAGCAGCGTAGACCCCAGCGGGGGAAACAATGAGCAGTTCTTC
>NA|TRBJ1-4|NA|TRBV11-2
CASSPGLATNEKLFF
TGTGCCAGCAGCCCCGGTTTGGCAACTAATGAAAAACTGTTTTTT
>TRBD2|TRBJ2-2|NA|TRBV7-6
CASSLIALASGTGELFF
TGTGCCAGCAGCTTAATCGCTTTGGCTAGCGGGACCGGGGAGCTGTTTTTT
>NA|TRBJ2-7|once|TRBV19
CASSVTGSLRANEQYF
TGTGCCAGTAGTGTTACAGGGTCCCTACGAGCTAACGAGCAGTACTTC
>NA|TRBJ2-6|NA|TRBV2
CASIPERAGANVLTF
TGTGCCAGCATTCCGGAGAGGGCTGGGGCCAACGTCCTGACTTTC
>TRBD2|TRBJ2-1|NA|TRBV19
CASRGLAGGPFDNEQFF
TGTGCCAGTAGGGGACTAGCGGGAGGGCCTTTCGACAATGAGCAGTTCTTC
>TRBD2|TRBJ2-2|NA|TRBV28
CASSLTGGPTGELFF
TGTGCCAGCAGTTTAACGGGAGGGCCCACCGGGGAGCTGTTTTTT
>NA|TRBJ2-3|once|TRBV5-4
CASSWRGSDTQYF
TGTGCCAGCAGCTGGCGGGGATCAGATACGCAGTATTTT
>TRBD1|TRBJ1-5|NA|TRBV6-1
CASRGGQNYQPQHF
TGTGCCAGCCGGGGGGGACAGAACTATCAGCCCCAGCATTTT
>NA|TRBJ1-1|NA|TRBV19
CASSIDLWRVNTEAFF
TGTGCCAGTAGTATAGATTTGTGGAGGGTGAACACTGAAGCTTTCTTT
>TRBD1|TRBJ1-1|NA|TRBV11-1
CASSLRQGRNTEAFF
TGTGCCAGCAGCTTAAGACAGGGGAGGAACACTGAAGCTTTCTTT
>NA|TRBJ2-2|NA|TRBV4-1
CASSQATNTGELFF
TGCGCCAGCAGCCAAGCTACGAACACCGGGGAGCTGTTTTTT
>TRBD2|TRBJ2-7|NA|TRBV7-2
CASSLERLAGPSGGYEQYF
TGTGCCAGCAGCTTAGAGCGGCTAGCGGGACCCTCAGGCGGCTACGAGCAGTACTTC
>NA|TRBJ2-1|NA|TRBV5-1
CASTDTGNSYNEQFF
TGCGCCAGCACTGATACAGGGAACAGTTACAATGAGCAGTTCTTC
>TRBD1|TRBJ2-4|NA|TRBV27
CASSFNRGRGAKNIQYF
TGTGCCAGCAGTTTTAACAGGGGGCGCGGTGCCAAAAACATTCAGTACTTC
>TRBD2|TRBJ2-7|once|TRBV11-2
CASTPRLAELSYEQYF
TGTGCCAGCACCCCACGACTAGCGGAGCTATCCTACGAGCAGTACTTC
>NA|TRBJ2-5|NA|TRBV7-6
CASSLPLLANKQETQYF
TGTGCCAGCAGCTTGCCGCTACTAGCAAACAAACAAGAGACCCAGTACTTC
>TRBD2|TRBJ2-1|NA|TRBV2
CASGRALNEQFF
TGTGCCAGCGGGAGGGCCTTAAATGAGCAGTTCTTC
>TRBD2|TRBJ2-1|NA|TRBV9
CASSPRLAGVNEQFF
TGTGCCAGCAGCCCCCGACTAGCGGGAGTCAATGAGCAGTTCTTC
>TRBD1|TRBJ1-3|NA|TRBV9
CASSVFGQGRNTIYF
TGTGCCAGCAGCGTCTTCGGACAGGGTCGAAACACCATATATTTT
>NA|TRBJ2-1|NA|TRBV20-1
CSAIYNEQFF
TGCAGTGCCATCTACAATGAGCAGTTCTTC
>NA|TRBJ2-5|NA|TRBV5-6
CASSPVGQIQETQYF
TGTGCCAGCAGCCCGGTGGGACAAATCCAAGAGACCCAGTACTTC
>NA|TRBJ1-4|NA|TRBV7-9
CASSLVLATNEKLFF
TGTGCCAGCAGCTTAGTGCTAGCAACTAATGAAAAACTGTTTTTT
>NA|TRBJ1-5|NA|TRBV30
CAWSVRGSPYQPQHF
TGTGCCTGGAGTGTGCGGGGATCCCCCTATCAGCCCCAGCATTTT
>TRBD1|TRBJ1-1|NA|TRBV9
CASSSRDRDTEAFF
TGTGCCAGCAGCTCCCGGGACAGGGACACTGAAGCTTTCTTT
>NA|TRBJ2-3|once|TRBV13
CASSYHNTGSRDTDTQYF
TGTGCCAGCAGCTACCACAACACAGGGAGTAGGGACACAGATACGCAGTATTTT
>NA|TRBJ2-5|once|TRBV29-1
CSVLGMAQYF
TGCAGCGTCCTCGGGATGGCCCAGTACTTC
>NA|TRBJ2-7|NA|TRBV2
CASQTDEQYF
TGTGCCAGCCAGACAGACGAGCAGTACTTC
>TRBD1|TRBJ1-5|NA|TRBV19
CASSLGQGGNQPQHF
TGTGCCAGTTCCCTCGGACAGGGCGGGAATCAGCCCCAGCATTTT
>NA|TRBJ2-7|few|TRBV5-4
CASSLDSGTSSYEQYF
TGTGCCAGCAGCTTGGATTCCGGGACATCCTCCTACGAGCAGTACTTC
>NA|TRBJ1-1|NA|TRBV6-1
CASSVGTHLNWNTEAFF
TGTGCCAGCAGTGTGGGGACACACCTAAATTGGAACACTGAAGCTTTCTTT
>TRBD1|TRBJ1-1|NA|TRBV6-5
CASSYLQGEAFF
TGTGCCAGCAGCTACCTACAGGGGGAAGCTTTCTTT
>NA|TRBJ2-2|NA|TRBV5-1
CASAGHGNTGELFF
TGCGCCAGCGCAGGCCACGGGAACACCGGGGAGCTGTTTTTT
>TRBD1|TRBJ1-1|NA|TRBV12-5
CASGAGQGTEAFF
TGTGCTAGTGGTGCCGGACAGGGCACTGAAGCTTTCTTT
>NA|TRBJ1-2|NA|TRBV4-1
CASSQAVIGGWEGYTF
TGCGCCAGCAGCCAAGCCGTGATAGGAGGATGGGAAGGCTACACCTTC
>NA|TRBJ1-2|NA|TRBV2
CASSDERGYYGYTF
TGTGCCAGCAGTGACGAGCGGGGGTACTATGGCTACACCTTC
>TRBD1|TRBJ2-7|NA|TRBV7-9
CASSKTGGYYEQYF
TGTGCCAGCAGCAAGACAGGGGGATACTACGAGCAGTACTTC